Shown below are 24 T cell receptor beta chains from a single sample sequenced in a study of PD-L1 blockade in urothelial cancer (TCRdb year 2017). The library was prepared using the immunoSEQ multiplex PCR assay. TCRdb stores this immuneACCESS table with in-frame sequences only. Part of the clones is absent; in the studies checked, under half of the shortfall reflects unresolved V genes, and no reason is known for the rest. This sample is represented by about 88,000 clones; approximately 91% of them were singletons. The ten top clones hold more than 8% of the sample. The sequencing here drew on PBMCs, taken around atezolizumab (anti-PD-L1) treatment. The receptor set was obtained from a man aged 60 to 69 with urothelial cancer.

This clone was found a few times. Different DNA sequences within this sample yield the same CDR3. The rearrangement joins TRBV29-1 to TRBJ1-2, with D possibly TRBD1 on 5 matching bases. The CDR3 spans 11 residues. Germline CDR1 is SQVTM and CDR2 is ANQGSEA. V was cut by 4 bases and J by 8 bases, with 11 bases left in between. CDR3 sequence reads: CSVGGRGGYTF. For the CDR3, the DNA is TGCAGCGTTGGGGGAAGGGGCGGCTACACCTTC.

This chain links TRBV7-9 with TRBJ1-6, with 7 bases that match TRBD1. The V gene end was trimmed by 6 bases and the J gene end by 6 bases; junction bases not matched to a gene: 8. This CDR3 comprises 15 residues. From germline, CDR1 is SEHNR and CDR2 FQNEAQ (reference sequence). CDR3 sequence reads: CASSRDRALNSPLHF. The CDR3 nucleotides read TGTGCCAGCAGTCGCGACAGGGCCCTTAATTCACCCCTCCACTTT.

The V gene is TRBV7-2, the J gene TRBJ1-2, with no clear D. Trimming pared 9 bases from V and 0 bases from J, leaving 17 bases between. CDR3 size: 15 residues. Germline V gene sequence: CDR1 SGHTA, CDR2 FQGNSA. CDR3 in DNA: TGTGCCAGTGGAGAATCCTTAGCTCCTAACTATGGCTACACCTTC. It codes for CASGESLAPNYGYTF.

The chain carries TRBV18 and TRBJ2-5; D gene uncertain. Germline values: CDR1 KGHSH, CDR2 LQKENI. V lost 3 bases to trimming and J lost 5 bases, with 13 bases between them. This CDR3 has 14 residues. As DNA, the CDR3 is TGTGCCAGCTCACCGGGCCACACTCTTGAGACCCAGTACTTC. Its translation is CASSPGHTLETQYF.

This clone was seen only once. In DNA form, the CDR3 reads TGCGCCAGCAGATCGAGAGCGGGAGGGGAACCCTACGAGCAGTACTTC. This translates into CASRSRAGGEPYEQYF. This chain links TRBV5-1 with TRBJ2-7, with 10 bases identical to TRBD2. Germline CDR1 is SGHRS and CDR2 is YFSETQ. V shed 5 bases and J 2 bases; nucleotides not matched to a gene: 10. The length of the CDR3 is 16 residues.

The V gene is TRBV20-1, the J gene TRBJ2-1; D perhaps matches TRBD2 (5 bases). The CDR3 contains 11 residues. Germline V gene lookup returns CDR1 DFQATT and CDR2 SNEGSKA (reference sequence). V lost 6 bases to trimming and J lost 10 bases, with 13 bases between them. CDR3 in DNA: TGCAGTGCCGGCTATACTAGGGAGCAGTTCTTC. Protein sequence: CSAGYTREQFF.

Note on this clone: Sequence at one end of the junction differs from germline and may be a read error. The chain uses TRBV19 and TRBJ1-2, with D possibly TRBD1 on 5 matching bases. The length of the CDR3 is 16 residues. In germline, CDR1 is LNHDA, CDR2 SQIVND (reference sequence). The CDR3 region is CASSYSGATAKYGYTF. DNA for the CDR3: TGTGCCAGTAGTTATTCTGGGGCGACGGCTAAGTATGGCTACACCTTC.

A note on this clone: One end of the junction is discordant with germline, which a read error may explain. The chain combines TRBV11-2 with TRBJ2-1, with D tentatively TRBD2 (7 bases). The CDR3 has 16 amino acids. The germline gives CDR1 SGHAT, CDR2 FQNNGV. The CDR3 nucleotides read TGTGCCAGCATCTTAAACCCCTACCGGGGGGCCACTGAGCAGTTCTTC. This gives the protein CASILNPYRGATEQFF.

The rearrangement uses TRBV18 and TRBJ1-4, with a tentative D call TRBD1 (5 bases). Trimming cost V 6 bases and J 0 bases, with 14 bases left between them. There are 16 residues in the CDR3. Per the germline V gene, CDR1 is KGHSH and CDR2 is LQKENI. This CDR3 reads CASSPGGPTTNEKLFF. As DNA, the CDR3 is TGTGCCAGCTCCCCCGGGGGACCTACAACTAATGAAAAACTGTTTTTT.

V and J are TRBV19 and TRBJ2-7; D is possibly TRBD1 (5 bases). Per the germline V gene, CDR1 is LNHDA and CDR2 is SQIVND (reference sequence). This CDR3 comprises 14 residues. V was shortened by 0 bases and J by 3 bases, with 9 bases between the two germline ends. Here the CDR3 DNA reads TGTGCCAGTAGTATAGAAGGGGCCCGCTACGAGCAGTACTTC. Its translation is CASSIEGARYEQYF.

The gene calls are TRBV9 and TRBJ2-7, with D maybe TRBD2 (6 bases). The CDR3 contains 14 residues. Trimming took off 0 bases at V and 1 base at J, with 8 bases between the two ends. Germline CDR1 SGDLS, CDR2 YYNGEE. CDR3 sequence (DNA): TGTGCCAGCAGCGTAGAGGGACTGTCCTACGAGCAGTACTTC. Encoded protein: CASSVEGLSYEQYF.

The chain joins TRBV11-3 to TRBJ2-5; 10 nucleotides align to TRBD2. Germline CDR1 and CDR2: SGHNT and YENEEA. CDR3 length: 16 amino acids. The V segment lost 1 base and the J segment 1 base; nucleotides outside the gene matches: 3. The CDR3 DNA reads TGTGCCAGCAGCTTAGGGACTAGCGGCCTCCAAGAGACCCAGTACTTC. Residues: CASSLGTSGLQETQYF.

This chain links TRBV6-6 with TRBJ1-5; no definite D call. Germline lookup yields CDR1 MNHNY and CDR2 SVGAGI (reference sequence). The CDR3 spans 16 residues. V dropped 6 bases and J dropped 0 bases, with 15 bases sitting between them. CDR3 residues: CASSPGRADSNQPQHF. As DNA, the CDR3 is TGTGCCAGCAGCCCCGGGCGGGCAGATAGCAATCAGCCCCAGCATTTT.

The J gene is TRBJ1-2, the V gene TRBV28; 9 bases match TRBD1. This CDR3 is 15 amino acids long. Germline CDR1 and CDR2: MDHEN and SYDVKM. J lost 2 bases, V lost 4 bases, and 5 bases had no gene match. CDR3 protein: CASSSTGGLNYGYTF. The CDR3 DNA reads as TGTGCCAGCAGTTCCACAGGGGGCTTAAACTATGGCTACACCTTC.

This chain joins TRBV27 and TRBJ1-5; 9 nucleotides line up with TRBD1. Germline-derived CDR1 and CDR2 are MNHEY and SMNVEV (reference sequence). The CDR3 runs 15 residues. J lost 4 bases, V lost 5 bases, and 6 bases had no gene match. CDR3 DNA sequence: TGTGCCAGCAGTAAAACAGGGGGCCCTAATCAGCCCCAGCATTTT. Protein: CASSKTGGPNQPQHF.

The chain recombines TRBV5-4 with TRBJ2-6; D is unclear. Germline CDR1 is SGHNT and CDR2 is YYREEE (reference sequence). V dropped 0 bases and J dropped 4 bases, with 8 bases sitting between them. This CDR3 contains 15 residues. This chain's CDR3 is CASSLDSSGANVLTF. As DNA, the CDR3 is TGTGCCAGCAGCTTGGACTCTTCCGGGGCCAACGTCCTGACTTTC.

The V gene is TRBV4-1, the J gene TRBJ1-4, with no clear D. The CDR3 totals 14 residues. V lost 1 base to trimming and J lost 7 bases, with 10 bases between them. Germline V CDR1 and CDR2: MGHRA, YSYEKL. CDR3 bases: TGCGCCAGCAGCCAAGCAGGATTTGGTGAAAAACTGTTTTTT. It codes for CASSQAGFGEKLFF.

V usage is TRBV6-1 and J usage is TRBJ1-3; a weak D match, TRBD1 (5 bases). V was shortened by 3 bases and J by 0 bases, with 15 bases between the two germline ends. Germline lookup yields CDR1 MNHNS and CDR2 SASEGT. The CDR3 sequence is 17 residues long. The CDR3 bases are TGTGCCAGCAGTGAGGAAAGGGGCCTAGACTCTGGAAACACCATATATTTT. Translated: CASSEERGLDSGNTIYF.

The V and J genes are TRBV23-1 and TRBJ2-1; 14 positions match TRBD2. TRBV23-1 is an ORF; its function is uncertain. The junction had 7 bases not matched to a gene; V was cut back by 5 bases and J by 4 bases. The CDR3 totals 17 residues. CDR3 region: CASSVKGLAGVYNEQFF. Here the CDR3 DNA reads TGCGCCAGCAGTGTAAAGGGACTAGCGGGAGTTTACAATGAGCAGTTCTTC.

The J gene is TRBJ1-4, the V gene TRBV30, with unresolved D. Between the trimmed V and J ends, which lost 3 bases and 4 bases, there was a span of 15 bases. The CDR3 sequence is 15 residues long. The V gene's germline CDR1 is GTSNPN and CDR2 SVGIG (reference sequence). CDR3: CAWSRTDPVNEKLFF. CDR3 coding DNA: TGTGCCTGGAGCCGAACAGATCCCGTTAATGAAAAACTGTTTTTT.

V is TRBV7-8 and J is TRBJ1-5, with 9 bases identical to TRBD1. V lost 2 bases and J lost 6; bases outside the gene matches: 5. There are 15 residues in the CDR3. Germline CDR1 is SGHVS and CDR2 is FQNEAQ. The CDR3 reads CASSLRTGDIQPQHF. CDR3 sequence (DNA): TGTGCCAGCAGCTTAAGGACAGGGGATATTCAGCCCCAGCATTTT.

The chain carries TRBV15 and TRBJ1-1; possibly TRBD1 for D (5 bases). Trimming removed 0 bases at V and 9 bases at J, with 11 bases between. The CDR3 spans 13 residues. CDR1 is LNHNV and CDR2 is YYDKDF in the germline V gene (reference sequence). For the CDR3, the DNA is TGTGCCACCAGCAGAGATTGGGGCCCTCAAGCTTTCTTT. Translation: CATSRDWGPQAFF.

The rearrangement joins TRBV27 to TRBJ2-7, with 8 bases that match TRBD1. This CDR3 spans 16 amino acids. Unmatched junction bases numbered 10, after V lost 3 bases and J lost 3 bases. Per germline, CDR1 MNHEY and CDR2 SMNVEV (reference sequence). The CDR3 sequence is CASSLGPGQGYYEQYF. CDR3 sequence (DNA): TGTGCCAGCAGTTTGGGGCCCGGACAGGGTTACTACGAGCAGTACTTC.

J is TRBJ2-7 and V is TRBV2; TRBD1 matches at 7 bases. The CDR3 has 14 residues. The ends lost 6 bases at V and 5 bases at J; junction bases unmatched: 10. Germline CDR1 reads SNHLY; CDR2 reads FYNNEI. In DNA, the CDR3 is TGTGCCAGCAGCGAACGAACCGGGACAGACGAGCAGTACTTC. Its protein product is CASSERTGTDEQYF. Combining the CDR3 with reference TRBV2 and TRBJ2-7 gives the whole variable domain EPEVTQTPSHQVTQMGQEVILRCVPISNHLYFYWYRQILGQKVEFLVSFYNNEISEKSEIFDDQFSVERPDGSNFTLKIRSTKLEDSAMYFCASSERTGTDEQYFGPGTRLTVT.